The 27 T cell receptor beta chains presented below share a single source sample, sequenced in a study of blood T cells in healthy people across ages. Next came a second PCR, run for about 6 to 12 cycles, which used a sample-barcoded 5' primer along with a J-beta primer mix. Each CDR3 protein is one row after TCRdb ran MiXCR on the 5' RACE reads. The table has fewer than 900,000 distinct CDR3 sequences, 45% to 50% seen once. Source material: blood. These receptors were obtained from a woman aged 60-75 years in good health.

V and J are TRBV28 and TRBJ1-2, with TRBD1 as a possible D gene (5 bases). Germline V gives CDR1 MDHEN, CDR2 SYDVKM. CDR3 length: 15 amino acids. Deletions cut 6 bases from V and 3 bases from J, with 17 bases between. The CDR3 region is CASSKDSLGDYGYTF. As DNA, the CDR3 is TGTGCCAGCAGCAAAGACAGCCTTGGTGACTATGGCTACACCTTC.

The table lists this clonotype with many counts. This rearrangement joins TRBV7-2 to TRBJ2-7; D possibly uses TRBD1 or TRBD2 (5 bases each). The ends were cut back, 6 bases at V and 1 base at J, with 19 bases in the middle. The CDR3 contains 16 residues. The germline CDR1 and CDR2 sequences are SGHTA and FQGNSA. Written as DNA, the CDR3 is TGTGCCAGCAGTTCCAGACGGGGCTTAGGATCCTACGAGCAGTACTTC. This encodes CASSSRRGLGSYEQYF.

The CDR3 loop is CASKGLAGGYNEQFF. CDR3 nucleotide sequence: TGTGCCAGCAAGGGACTAGCGGGGGGTTACAATGAGCAGTTCTTC. This sequence joins TRBV2 and TRBJ2-1; 15 bases agree with TRBD2. The V segment lost 7 bases and the J segment 4 bases; nucleotides outside the gene matches: 2. The length of the CDR3 is 15 residues. Germline CDR1 SNHLY, CDR2 FYNNEI.

The V gene is TRBV24-1, the J gene TRBJ1-2; TRBD1 matches 8 bases. CDR1 and CDR2 from the germline V gene are KGHDR and SFDVKD. This CDR3 contains 16 residues. V lost 4 bases, J lost 6 bases, and 12 bases stayed unmatched. CDR3 sequence: CATSDQEGRGLDGYTF. The CDR3 bases are TGTGCCACCAGTGACCAAGAGGGCAGGGGGCTGGATGGCTACACCTTC.

This chain connects TRBV18 to TRBJ1-6, with 8 positions matching TRBD1. Germline V gene data show CDR1 as KGHSH and CDR2 as LQKENI. With 6 bases clipped from V and 10 bases from J, the junction kept 8 bases outside the gene matches. This CDR3 has 14 residues. The CDR3 protein is CASSRDRRFSPLHF. Written as DNA, the CDR3 is TGTGCCAGCTCGAGGGACAGGAGGTTCTCACCCCTCCACTTT.

In its sample, this clonotype was seen a few times. The chain employs TRBV20-1 and TRBJ2-1, with D perhaps given as TRBD1 or TRBD2 (6 bases each). CDR3 length equals 14 residues. V was pared by 6 bases and J by 0 bases, with 12 bases between. Germline V gene sequence: CDR1 DFQATT, CDR2 SNEGSKA (reference sequence). The chain's CDR3 is CSAPRDISYNEQFF. The CDR3 nucleotides read TGCAGTGCGCCGCGGGACATCTCCTACAATGAGCAGTTCTTC.

Points on this clonotype: The germline gene is not matched at one end of the junction; a read error may be the cause. V gene TRBV7-2 combines with J gene TRBJ1-2; possible D gene TRBD1, 5 bases. Looked up from germline, CDR1 is SGHTA and CDR2 is FQGNSA. The CDR3 consists of 13 residues. The CDR3 nucleotides are TGTGCCGGCAGCTCTGGAGAGGGGTATGGCTACACCTTC. Its protein is CAGSSGEGYGYTF.

V usage is TRBV14 and J usage is TRBJ2-7; 9 positions match TRBD2. Losses at the gene ends were 3 bases for V and 12 bases for J; bases not matched to a gene: 9. This CDR3 comprises 13 residues. CDR1 and CDR2 (germline): SGHDN, FVKESK. CDR3 sequence: CASSQNSGRRPYF. In DNA, the CDR3 is TGTGCCAGCAGCCAGAACAGCGGGAGGCGGCCGTACTTC.

The chain has TRBV5-6 and TRBJ2-4; D may match TRBD1 or TRBD2 (5 bases each). The CDR3 consists of 16 residues. Trimming took off 0 bases at V and 2 bases at J, with 12 bases between the two ends. Germline CDR1 is SGHDT and CDR2 is YYEEEE. The CDR3 DNA reads as TGTGCCAGCAGCTTGGTGGGGGTAAAATCCAAAAACATTCAGTACTTC. This encodes CASSLVGVKSKNIQYF.

This clonotype was seen just once. The CDR3 DNA reads as TGCAGTGCTAGAGTTCCGGGAGGGCCGCACGAGCAGTACTTC. Encoded protein: CSARVPGGPHEQYF. The chain couples TRBV20-1 to TRBJ2-7; TRBD2 matches 8 bases. The germline V gene has CDR1 DFQATT and CDR2 SNEGSKA (reference sequence). The CDR3 is 14 residues long. V lost 1 base, J lost 5 bases, and 7 bases stayed unmatched.

Comments on this clonotype: A read error may account for a junction end that differs from germline. This chain's CDR3 is CASSLPFGGGYSF. CDR3 bases: TGTGCCAGCAGCCTCCCCTTTGGGGGTGGCTACTCCTTC. The V call is TRBV7-2, the J call TRBJ1-2; the D gene is possibly TRBD1 (5 bases). Germline V lookup: CDR1 SGHTA, CDR2 FQGNSA. This CDR3 is 13 amino acids long.

This clonotype was observed a few times. This chain uses TRBV10-3 with TRBJ2-1; possible D gene TRBD1, 6 bases. The V gene's germline CDR1 is ENHRY and CDR2 SYGVKD. V shed 6 bases and J shed 13 bases, with 25 bases lying between them. There are 15 residues in the CDR3. CDR3 DNA: TGTGCCATCAGGGACACGGACAGAACCCAAGAGACCCAGTTCTTC. The encoded protein is CAIRDTDRTQETQFF.

This clonotype was counted only a few times. The V gene is TRBV28, the J gene TRBJ2-7, with a possible D match to TRBD2 (6 bases). The CDR3 is 15 residues long. The germline V and J ends were trimmed by 7 bases and 6 bases, with 22 bases remaining between them. Germline lookup yields CDR1 MDHEN and CDR2 SYDVKM. CDR3 coding DNA: TGTGCCAGCACCCCACCGAGTCGACTCGGGGGCGAGCAGTACTTC. It specifies CASTPPSRLGGEQYF.

The chain combines TRBV6-1 with TRBJ1-5; 8 bases line up with TRBD1. Germline V gives CDR1 MNHNS, CDR2 SASEGT. With V trimmed by 8 bases and J by 9 bases, 9 bases remained unmatched. The CDR3 is 13 amino acids. Here the CDR3 reads CASRGQVMRPQHF. CDR3 DNA sequence: TGTGCCAGCCGGGGACAGGTCATGCGGCCCCAGCATTTT.

In its sample, this clonotype was seen a few times. CDR3: CAIAGTVRGDYNEQFF. The CDR3 DNA reads TGTGCCATCGCGGGGACAGTCCGTGGGGACTACAATGAGCAGTTCTTC. V usage is TRBV10-3 and J usage is TRBJ2-1; D possibly corresponds to TRBD1 (7 bases). Germline V gene data show CDR1 as ENHRY and CDR2 as SYGVKD. Trimming cost V 8 bases and J 3 bases, with 20 bases left between them. This CDR3 is 16 amino acids long.

V is TRBV19 and J is TRBJ2-5; no definite D call. With 1 base removed from V and 1 base from J, the gap between germline ends came to 4 bases. There are 13 residues in the CDR3. Germline V CDR1 and CDR2: LNHDA, SQIVND (reference sequence). As DNA, the CDR3 is TGTGCCAGTAGTATAGGGGGCCAAGAGACCCAGTACTTC. It yields the protein CASSIGGQETQYF. The full variable domain, its missing parts supplied by reference TRBV19 and TRBJ2-5, is DGGITQSPKYLFRKEGQNVTLSCEQNLNHDAMYWYRQDPGQGLRLIYYSQIVNDFQKGDIAEGYSVSREKKESFPLTVTSAQKNPTAFYLCASSIGGQETQYFGPGTRLLVL.

A few counts support this clonotype. The V call is TRBV7-6, the J call TRBJ2-5, with TRBD1 identical over 7 bases. Germline values: CDR1 SGHVS, CDR2 FNYEAQ. The V segment lost 7 bases and the J segment 4 bases; nucleotides outside the gene matches: 9. The CDR3 has 14 residues. In DNA form, the CDR3 reads TGTGCCAGCACCCTCCTAGGGGGCACAGAGACCCAGTACTTC. It codes for CASTLLGGTETQYF.

This chain joins TRBV7-2 and TRBJ1-5; D gene uncertain. Per germline, CDR1 SGHTA and CDR2 FQGNSA. Trimming left V 3 bases short and J 8 bases short, with 8 bases between. The CDR3 length is 12 residues. The CDR3 loop reads CASSFGSEPQHF. CDR3 sequence (DNA): TGTGCCAGCAGCTTTGGGTCTGAGCCCCAGCATTTT.

This clonotype was detected only a few times. CDR3 nucleotide sequence: TGCAGCGTTGACGCCGGAGGGAATGAGCAGTTCTTC. This translates into CSVDAGGNEQFF. The chain recombines TRBV29-1 with TRBJ2-1; D perhaps matches TRBD2 (6 bases). CDR1 SQVTM and CDR2 ANQGSEA come from the germline V gene. The V end lost 3 bases, the J end lost 7 bases, and 10 bases lay between the germline ends. The CDR3 has 12 amino acids.

The chain has TRBV20-1 and TRBJ2-1; 7 positions match TRBD2. The CDR3 contains 16 residues. Germline lookup yields CDR1 DFQATT and CDR2 SNEGSKA (reference sequence). V shed 4 bases and J 0 bases; nucleotides not matched to a gene: 9. The CDR3: CSATPVAGTSYNEQFF. As DNA, the CDR3 is TGCAGTGCTACTCCCGTAGCGGGTACCTCCTACAATGAGCAGTTCTTC.

The chain carries TRBV6-2 or TRBV6-3 and TRBJ2-5; D is perhaps TRBD2 (6 bases). Per germline, CDR1 MNHEY and CDR2 SVGEGT. V lost 10 bases to trimming and J lost 5 bases, with 17 bases between them. The CDR3 totals 13 residues. The CDR3 DNA sequence: TGTGCCACCAGGGCCCGGGAGTGGGAGACCCAGTACTTC. Translation gives CATRAREWETQYF.

The chain combines TRBV7-2 with TRBJ2-5; 9 nucleotides match TRBD2. J lost 5 bases, V lost 1 base, and 14 bases had no gene match. The germline CDR1 and CDR2 sequences are SGHTA and FQGNSA. CDR3 length: 18 residues. The CDR3 region has the DNA TGTGCCAGCAGCTTAGTACGGCTAGCGGGGCCTCTTGGGGAGACCCAGTACTTC. Protein product: CASSLVRLAGPLGETQYF. Full variable domain (missing parts from reference TRBV7-2 and TRBJ2-5): GAGVSQSPSNKVTEKGKDVELRCDPISGHTALYWYRQSLGQGLEFLIYFQGNSAPDKSGLPSDRFSAERTGGSVSTLTIQRTQQEDSAVYLCASSLVRLAGPLGETQYFGPGTRLLVL.

This clonotype has a handful of counts. The genes are TRBV20-1 and TRBJ2-3; 9 bases are shared with TRBD1. Unmatched junction bases numbered 3, after V lost 3 bases and J lost 2 bases. Germline V lookup: CDR1 DFQATT, CDR2 SNEGSKA (reference sequence). This CDR3 comprises 14 residues. The CDR3 loop is CSARDRGLTDTQYF. The CDR3 nucleotides are TGCAGTGCTAGGGACAGGGGACTCACAGATACGCAGTATTTT.

This clonotype was counted between two and nine times. The chain links TRBV11-2 to TRBJ2-7; a possible D gene is TRBD1 (5 bases). The last part of the DNA fits TRBJ2-5 better; the J call may be wrong. CDR3 length equals 15 residues. The germline V gene encodes CDR1 SGHAT and CDR2 FQNNGV. CDR3: CASSLVGRGGETQYF. In nucleotides, the CDR3 is TGTGCCAGCAGCTTAGTGGGAAGGGGTGGAGAGACCCAGTACTTC.

The chain carries TRBV9 and TRBJ2-5, with TRBD2 matching over 13 bases. The CDR3 covers 17 residues. V was pared by 4 bases and J by 2 bases, with 8 bases of the junction left unmatched. CDR1 and CDR2 (germline): SGDLS, YYNGEE. The CDR3 DNA reads TGTGCCAGCAGCTCGGGGACTAGCGGGATTGTGCAAGAGACCCAGTACTTC. The encoded protein is CASSSGTSGIVQETQYF.

The V and J genes are TRBV20-1 and TRBJ1-5, with a weak D call TRBD1 (6 bases). The V gene lost 7 bases and the J gene lost 4 bases, with 20 bases spanning the gap. The CDR3 covers 15 residues. Germline assignment: CDR1 DFQATT and CDR2 SNEGSKA (reference sequence). This chain's CDR3 is CSELRRRGVNQPQHF. Here the CDR3 DNA reads TGCAGTGAACTGCGTCGAAGGGGGGTAAATCAGCCCCAGCATTTT.

To note about this clonotype: A read error may produce the germline difference seen at one junction end. The chain is built from TRBV4-1 and TRBJ1-4; unclear D gene. This CDR3 region has 16 residues. Germline CDR1 is MGHRA and CDR2 is YSYEKL. Here the CDR3 DNA reads TGCGCCTGCAGCCAAGCGACGAGGCAGACTAATGAAAAACTGTTTTTT. The encoded protein is CACSQATRQTNEKLFF.